Shown below are 15 T cell receptor beta chains from a single sample sequenced in a study of blood T cell repertoires in COVID-19. Profiled with immunoSEQ multiplex PCR; TCRdb holds only in-frame clones, not every one. The sample includes tens of thousands of clones, about 85% of them seen just once. Sequenced input: peripheral blood. The source is a woman of 80 years or more with acute or convalescent COVID-19.

V gene TRBV6-2 or TRBV6-3 combines with J gene TRBJ1-1, with D possibly matching TRBD1 (5 bases). CDR3 length equals 14 residues. The germline V gene encodes CDR1 MNHEY and CDR2 SVGEGT. V was trimmed by 0 bases and J by 4 bases, leaving 9 bases between them. The CDR3 sequence is CASSYSKGVTEAFF. Written as DNA, the CDR3 is TGTGCCAGCAGTTACTCGAAAGGGGTCACTGAAGCTTTCTTT.

CDR3 region: CASSLGSGTDTQYF. CDR3 DNA: TGTGCCAGCAGCCTAGGATCGGGCACAGATACGCAGTATTTT. The J gene is TRBJ2-3, the V gene TRBV7-9; no definite D call. This CDR3 comprises 14 residues. With 5 bases removed from V and 1 base from J, the gap between germline ends came to 10 bases. CDR1 SEHNR and CDR2 FQNEAQ come from the germline V gene (reference sequence).

The chain recombines TRBV7-8 with TRBJ1-2; 8 bases are shared with TRBD1. V was pared by 5 bases and J by 2 bases, with 13 bases of the junction left unmatched. This CDR3 region has 17 residues. Germline CDR1 SGHVS, CDR2 FQNEAQ. The CDR3 here is CASSPGQGQTINYGYTF. The CDR3 region has the DNA TGTGCCAGCAGCCCTGGACAGGGACAGACCATAAACTATGGCTACACCTTC.

The CDR3 region has the DNA TGCGCCAGCAGCTCCCTAGCGGGGGGGTCAGATACGCAGTATTTT. This codes for CASSSLAGGSDTQYF. The chain links TRBV5-1 to TRBJ2-3; 12 bases align to TRBD2. V was pared by 3 bases and J by 4 bases, with 3 bases of the junction left unmatched. The CDR3 sequence is 15 residues long. Germline V CDR1 and CDR2: SGHRS, YFSETQ.

The chain joins TRBV7-9 to TRBJ1-5, with 11 bases lining up with TRBD1. Per the germline V gene, CDR1 is SEHNR and CDR2 is FQNEAQ (reference sequence). The CDR3 runs 17 residues. V lost 3 bases to trimming and J lost 4 bases; unmatched junction nucleotides: 8. CDR3 amino acids: CASSFQLGTGGNQPQHF. The CDR3 coding sequence is TGTGCCAGCAGCTTTCAACTTGGGACAGGGGGAAATCAGCCCCAGCATTTT.

The V gene is TRBV5-1, the J gene TRBJ2-2; 8 nucleotides align to TRBD2. The germline gives CDR1 SGHRS, CDR2 YFSETQ. V was clipped by 4 bases and J by 6 bases; unmatched bases: 11. The CDR3 totals 16 residues. The CDR3, as DNA: TGCGCCAGCAGCCCTAGGACTAGCCGCTTGGCCGGGGAGCTGTTTTTT. It specifies CASSPRTSRLAGELFF.

V gene TRBV5-5 combines with J gene TRBJ1-4; D call uncertain. CDR1 SGHKS and CDR2 YYEKEE come from the germline V gene (reference sequence). This CDR3 is built from 14 residues. V was clipped by 2 bases and J by 7 bases, with 12 bases between them. The CDR3 region has the DNA TGTGCCAGCAGCTTACTTTCGGGAGGTGAAAAACTGTTTTTT. Its translation is CASSLLSGGEKLFF.

This sequence joins TRBV7-9 and TRBJ1-1; TRBD1 is a possible D gene (5 bases). CDR1 and CDR2 from the germline V gene are SEHNR and FQNEAQ (reference sequence). Trimming removed 2 bases from V and 4 bases from J, with 11 bases in between. This CDR3 is built from 14 residues. As DNA, the CDR3 is TGTGCCAGCAGCTTATCTCAGGGCGTCACTGAAGCTTTCTTT. Translated, it gives CASSLSQGVTEAFF. Supplemented by reference TRBV7-9 and TRBJ1-1, the full variable domain reads DTGVSQNPRHKITKRGQNVTFRCDPISEHNRLYWYRQTLGQGPEFLTYFQNEAQLEKSRLLSDRFSAERPKGSFSTLEIQRTEQGDSAMYLCASSLSQGVTEAFFGQGTRLTVV.

The CDR3 region has the DNA TGTGCCAGCAGTTACTTCAACAGGGATAATTCACCCCTCCACTTT. It is translated as CASSYFNRDNSPLHF. This chain links TRBV6-5 with TRBJ1-6, with TRBD1 as a possible D gene (6 bases). The CDR3 runs to 15 residues. Germline lookup yields CDR1 MNHEY and CDR2 SVGAGI. The V and J ends lost 1 base and 5 bases respectively, with 9 bases between them.

The V gene is TRBV2, the J gene TRBJ1-5; TRBD1 matches at 7 bases. Germline lookup yields CDR1 SNHLY and CDR2 FYNNEI. V lost 5 bases, J lost 3 bases, and 7 bases stayed unmatched. This CDR3 comprises 15 residues. The CDR3, as DNA: TGTGCCAGCAGTCAAGTTGACAGGGTCAATCAGCCCCAGCATTTT. Amino acid sequence: CASSQVDRVNQPQHF.

The chain recombines TRBV28 with TRBJ2-7; 8 bases fit TRBD2. This CDR3 has 14 amino acids. Trimming removed 6 bases from V and 5 bases from J; junction bases left unmatched: 9. Germline V gene data show CDR1 as MDHEN and CDR2 as SYDVKM. CDR3 bases: TGTGCCAGCAGCCGTCCCGGGACTAGGAACGAGCAGTACTTC. This codes for CASSRPGTRNEQYF.

This clone has only a few counts. The chain uses TRBV19 and TRBJ2-7; a possible D gene is TRBD1 (6 bases). The germline CDR1 and CDR2 sequences are LNHDA and SQIVND (reference sequence). The CDR3 spans 13 residues. V gave up 4 bases and J gave up 7 bases, with 14 bases separating them. CDR3 amino acids: CASSKGETGEQYF. The CDR3 DNA reads TGTGCCAGTAGTAAGGGGGAGACGGGTGAGCAGTACTTC.

This chain connects TRBV6-1 to TRBJ2-6; unclear D gene. This CDR3 is 17 amino acids long. Germline V gene sequence: CDR1 MNHNS, CDR2 SASEGT. Between the trimmed V and J ends, which lost 2 bases and 0 bases, there was a span of 11 bases. Written as DNA, the CDR3 is TGTGCCAGCAGTGAAACTGCAGGTCTCTCTGGGGCCAACGTCCTGACTTTC. Translation gives CASSETAGLSGANVLTF.

This clone is a singleton in its sample. The rearrangement links TRBV5-5 to TRBJ2-2; TRBD1 matches 9 bases. J was trimmed by 7 bases and V by 4 bases; bases with no gene match: 8. CDR1 is SGHKS and CDR2 is YYEKEE in the germline V gene (reference sequence). CDR3 length: 15 amino acids. The CDR3 spells CASSKGDRVDGELFF. The CDR3, as DNA: TGTGCCAGCAGCAAGGGGGACAGGGTTGACGGGGAGCTGTTTTTT.

J is TRBJ2-2 and V is TRBV11-2; TRBD2 is a possible D gene (6 bases). The CDR3 spans 15 residues. In germline, CDR1 is SGHAT, CDR2 FQNNGV. The V gene lost 8 bases and the J gene lost 4 bases, with 17 bases spanning the gap. The chain's CDR3 is CASGPRGLSTGELFF. For the CDR3, the DNA is TGTGCCAGCGGACCTCGGGGGTTGAGCACCGGGGAGCTGTTTTTT.